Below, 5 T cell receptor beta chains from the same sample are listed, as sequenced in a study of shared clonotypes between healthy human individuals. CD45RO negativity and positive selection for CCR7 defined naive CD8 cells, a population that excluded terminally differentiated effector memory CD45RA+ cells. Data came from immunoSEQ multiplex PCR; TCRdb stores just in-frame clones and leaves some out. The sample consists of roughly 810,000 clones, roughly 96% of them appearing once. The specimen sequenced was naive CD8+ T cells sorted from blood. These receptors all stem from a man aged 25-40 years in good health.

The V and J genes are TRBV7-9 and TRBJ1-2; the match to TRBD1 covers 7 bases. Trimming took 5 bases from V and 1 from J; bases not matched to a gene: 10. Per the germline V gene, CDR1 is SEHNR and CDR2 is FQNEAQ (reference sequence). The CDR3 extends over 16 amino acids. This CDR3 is CASSEDRDRLNYGYTF. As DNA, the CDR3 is TGTGCCAGCAGCGAGGACCGGGACAGACTTAACTATGGCTACACCTTC.

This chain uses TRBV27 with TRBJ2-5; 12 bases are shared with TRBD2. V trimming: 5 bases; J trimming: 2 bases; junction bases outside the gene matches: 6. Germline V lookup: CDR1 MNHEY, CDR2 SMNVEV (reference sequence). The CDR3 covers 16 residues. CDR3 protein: CASSPNGLAGQETQYF. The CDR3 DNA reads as TGTGCCAGCAGTCCCAATGGACTAGCGGGGCAAGAGACCCAGTACTTC.

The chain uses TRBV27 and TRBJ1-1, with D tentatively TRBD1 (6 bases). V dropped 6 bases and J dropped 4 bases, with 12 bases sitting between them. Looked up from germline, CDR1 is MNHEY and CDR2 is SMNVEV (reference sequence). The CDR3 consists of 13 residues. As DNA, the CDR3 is TGTGCCAGCAGGGTACAGGGATTCACTGAAGCTTTCTTT. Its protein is CASRVQGFTEAFF.

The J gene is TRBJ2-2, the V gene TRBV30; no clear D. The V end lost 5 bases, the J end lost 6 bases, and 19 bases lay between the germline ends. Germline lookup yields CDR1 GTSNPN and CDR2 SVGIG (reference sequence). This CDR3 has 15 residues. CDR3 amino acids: CAWRRHNFVPGELFF. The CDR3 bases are TGTGCCTGGCGGAGACATAACTTCGTCCCCGGGGAGCTGTTTTTT.

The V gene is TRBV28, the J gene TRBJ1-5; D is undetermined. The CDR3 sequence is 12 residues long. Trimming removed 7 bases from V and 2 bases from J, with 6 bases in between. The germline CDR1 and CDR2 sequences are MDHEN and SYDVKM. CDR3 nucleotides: TGTGCCAGCAAGCACGGCAATCAGCCCCAGCATTTT. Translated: CASKHGNQPQHF.